Presented here are 19 T cell receptor beta chains from one specimen sequenced in a study of T cell changes during pregnancy in multiple sclerosis. TCRdb's table, derived via immunoSEQ multiplex PCR, lists solely in-frame clones and lacks some. There are around 39,000 clones in the sample; roughly 90% occur only once, and under 30% lies in the top ten. The sequencing used CD8+ T cells from peripheral blood mononuclear cells, collected before pregnancy. Receptor source: a female donor with multiple sclerosis, enrolled in a pregnancy study.

CDR3: CASSSRLGWGTQYF. CDR3 nucleotide sequence: TGTGCCAGCAGTTCAAGACTAGGTTGGGGGACCCAGTACTTC. This sequence joins TRBV27 and TRBJ2-5; D might be TRBD2 (6 bases). The CDR3 loop spans 14 amino acids. Germline values: CDR1 MNHEY, CDR2 SMNVEV (reference sequence). V was cut by 4 bases and J by 7 bases, with 16 bases left in between.

This chain uses TRBV5-1 with TRBJ2-1; 11 nucleotides match TRBD2. Losses at the gene ends were 0 bases for V and 10 bases for J; bases not matched to a gene: 3. From germline, CDR1 is SGHRS and CDR2 YFSETQ. The CDR3 spans 14 residues. The CDR3 DNA reads TGCGCCAGCAGCTTGGAGGGACTAGCGGCAGAGCAGTTCTTC. Translating it yields CASSLEGLAAEQFF. The entire variable domain, with the rest obtained from reference TRBV5-1 and TRBJ2-1, is as follows: KAGVTQTPRYLIKTRGQQVTLSCSPISGHRSVSWYQQTPGQGLQFLFEYFSETQRNKGNFPGRFSGRQFSNSRSEMNVSTLELGDSALYLCASSLEGLAAEQFFGPGTRLTVL.

V usage is TRBV6-1 and J usage is TRBJ1-5, with D possibly TRBD1 on 6 matching bases. V lost 5 bases and J 0 bases, leaving 8 bases between the germline ends. CDR1 MNHNS and CDR2 SASEGT come from the germline V gene. The CDR3 covers 14 residues. For the CDR3, the DNA is TGTGCCAGCAGTTTCAGGGGTAGCAATCAGCCCCAGCATTTT. Protein product: CASSFRGSNQPQHF.

The rearrangement joins TRBV2 to TRBJ1-5, with D unresolved. Trimming pared 3 bases from V and 4 bases from J, leaving 13 bases between. The CDR3 totals 15 residues. The germline CDR1 and CDR2 sequences are SNHLY and FYNNEI. The DNA of the CDR3 is TGTGCCAGCAGTGAGAGCGGCTTGGGGAATCAGCCCCAGCATTTT. Protein product: CASSESGLGNQPQHF.

This clone was detected only a few times. This rearrangement joins TRBV2 to TRBJ2-7; 9 positions match TRBD1. The germline gives CDR1 SNHLY, CDR2 FYNNEI. The V and J ends lost 4 bases and 5 bases, in that order; junction bases with no gene match: 9. The CDR3 length is 15 residues. CDR3 region: CASSVPGQGFHEQYF. The CDR3 DNA reads TGTGCCAGCAGTGTACCGGGACAGGGATTCCACGAGCAGTACTTC.

The V and J genes are TRBV5-1 and TRBJ1-1; TRBD1 agrees at 7 bases. The J segment lost 0 bases and the V segment lost 9 bases, leaving 8 bases of the junction unmatched. The CDR3 is made up of 14 amino acids. Germline values: CDR1 SGHRS, CDR2 YFSETQ. The CDR3 reads CATTRGPVNTEAFF. CDR3 DNA sequence: TGCGCCACTACAAGGGGGCCCGTGAACACTGAAGCTTTCTTT. Drawing the rest from reference TRBV5-1 and TRBJ1-1, the complete variable domain is KAGVTQTPRYLIKTRGQQVTLSCSPISGHRSVSWYQQTPGQGLQFLFEYFSETQRNKGNFPGRFSGRQFSNSRSEMNVSTLELGDSALYLCATTRGPVNTEAFFGQGTRLTVV.

The chain links TRBV27 to TRBJ2-1; 8 bases fit TRBD1. The CDR3 extends over 13 amino acids. The germline V gene encodes CDR1 MNHEY and CDR2 SMNVEV (reference sequence). The trim removed 2 bases at V and 8 bases at J, leaving 2 bases unmatched. For the CDR3, the DNA is TGTGCCAGCAGTTTAGGGGACAGGCATGAGCAGTTCTTC. It translates to CASSLGDRHEQFF.

A single count supports this clone. The CDR3 DNA is TGTGCCAGCAGTCCTCGGGGGAAAACAGATACGCAGTATTTT. Translation gives CASSPRGKTDTQYF. V is TRBV28 and J is TRBJ2-3, with D tentatively TRBD2 (6 bases). Trimming left V 5 bases short and J 3 bases short, with 12 bases between. The CDR3 runs to 14 residues. Germline loops: CDR1 MDHEN, CDR2 SYDVKM.

The V gene is TRBV27, the J gene TRBJ2-3; 14 bases line up with TRBD2. The CDR3 totals 16 residues. J was trimmed by 9 bases and V by 6 bases; bases with no gene match: 11. Germline V gives CDR1 MNHEY, CDR2 SMNVEV (reference sequence). CDR3 residues: CASSPPRTSGRSTQYF. The CDR3 DNA sequence: TGTGCCAGCAGCCCCCCCCGGACTAGCGGGAGGTCGACGCAGTATTTT.

The chain couples TRBV30 to TRBJ2-1; tentatively, D is TRBD1 (6 bases). The CDR3 runs 15 residues. Germline assignment: CDR1 GTSNPN and CDR2 SVGIG (reference sequence). The ends were cut back, 6 bases at V and 6 bases at J, with 21 bases in the middle. As DNA, the CDR3 is TGTGCCTGCCACAAAACAGGGTTGGACTCCAATGAGCAGTTCTTC. This translates into CACHKTGLDSNEQFF.

V gene TRBV6-5 combines with J gene TRBJ1-1; 7 bases are a match to TRBD1. The CDR3 runs to 14 residues. V shed 4 bases, J shed 2 bases, and the junction held 4 bases outside the gene matches. CDR1 and CDR2 (germline): MNHEY, SVGAGI. This CDR3 is CASSLAGGNTEAFF. The CDR3, as DNA: TGTGCCAGCAGTTTAGCAGGGGGTAACACTGAAGCTTTCTTT.

V usage is TRBV7-9 and J usage is TRBJ1-5; tentatively, D is TRBD1 (5 bases). Deletions cut 5 bases from V and 9 bases from J, with 14 bases between. Germline loops: CDR1 SEHNR, CDR2 FQNEAQ (reference sequence). The CDR3 has 13 amino acids. CDR3 protein: CASSAGVNSPQHF. Written as DNA, the CDR3 is TGTGCCAGCAGCGCGGGGGTCAATTCGCCCCAGCATTTT.

This sequence joins TRBV27 and TRBJ2-1; 8 nucleotides agree with TRBD2. The germline V gene has CDR1 MNHEY and CDR2 SMNVEV (reference sequence). CDR3 length: 13 amino acids. V shed 6 bases, J shed 6 bases, and the junction held 4 bases outside the gene matches. CDR3 DNA: TGTGCCAGCAGAAGCGGGAGAACCAATGAGCAGTTCTTC. Amino acid sequence: CASRSGRTNEQFF.

The CDR3 bases are TGTGCCAGGGCCGGGACAGGGGGGTTCCGCTATGGCTACACCTTC. The encoded protein is CARAGTGGFRYGYTF. The chain employs TRBV5-8 and TRBJ1-2; 11 bases are shared with TRBD1. The CDR3 contains 15 residues. J lost 4 bases, V lost 8 bases, and 10 bases had no gene match. Germline-derived CDR1 and CDR2 are SGHTS and YDEGEE.

The chain combines TRBV5-8 with TRBJ2-1; D might be TRBD2 (5 bases). The germline CDR1 and CDR2 sequences are SGHTS and YDEGEE. CDR3 size: 12 residues. V lost 2 bases, J lost 10 bases, and 10 bases lay in between. The CDR3 reads CASSLVLAEQFF. The DNA for the CDR3 is TGTGCCAGCAGCTTAGTTTTAGCGGAGCAGTTCTTC.

V and J are TRBV9 and TRBJ2-5; perhaps TRBD2 as D (6 bases). Germline CDR1 reads SGDLS; CDR2 reads YYNGEE. There are 13 residues in the CDR3. V was pared by 6 bases and J by 2 bases, with 11 bases between. The CDR3 protein is CASTREDQETQYF. The CDR3 nucleotides are TGTGCCAGCACCAGGGAGGATCAAGAGACCCAGTACTTC.

The table lists this clone with a count of one. The chain couples TRBV11-2 to TRBJ2-7, with a possible D match to TRBD1 (6 bases). The germline CDR1 and CDR2 sequences are SGHAT and FQNNGV. The V end was cut by 4 bases, the J end by 5 bases, with 12 bases between. The CDR3 consists of 13 residues. CDR3 sequence: CASSSGHRNEQYF. CDR3 nucleotide sequence: TGTGCCAGCAGCTCGGGACACCGTAACGAGCAGTACTTC.

This clone was observed a single time. The genes are TRBV9 and TRBJ2-7; D may be TRBD2 (6 bases). Deletions cut 7 bases from V and 3 bases from J, with 14 bases between. The CDR3 consists of 13 residues. The germline CDR1 and CDR2 sequences are SGDLS and YYNGEE. The CDR3 DNA reads TGTGCCAGCGGGGGGACTCACTACTACGAGCAGTACTTC. Protein product: CASGGTHYYEQYF.

The genes are TRBV25-1 and TRBJ2-5, with TRBD2 matching over 12 bases. J gave up 5 bases and V 5 bases, and 15 bases lay outside the gene matches. The CDR3 is made up of 18 amino acids. CDR1 is MGHDK, CDR2 SYGVNS, per germline. Here the CDR3 DNA reads TGTGCCAGCAGTTACGGGCCCACCGGGACTAGCGGGTTGGAGACCCAGTACTTC. Translation gives CASSYGPTGTSGLETQYF. Full variable domain (remainder filled in from reference TRBV25-1 and TRBJ2-5): EADIYQTPRYLVIGTGKKITLECSQTMGHDKMYWYQQDPGMELHLIHYSYGVNSTEKGDLSSESTVSRIRTEHFPLTLESARPSHTSQYLCASSYGPTGTSGLETQYFGPGTRLLVL.